This TCR beta chain was recovered during a study of CD8+ T cells in alopecia areata. CDR1 and CDR2 from the germline V gene are SQVTM and ANQGSEA. V was cut by 2 bases and J by 8 bases, with 12 bases left in between. This CDR3 has 12 residues. Extracted from the samples, RNA was reverse transcribed into cDNA to serve as the sequencing template. Clones were read by immunoSEQ multiplex PCR, and TCRdb kept only the in-frame ones, dropping some. The table shows nearly 200,000 clones, with over 45% occurring only once. Stated treatment: oral pan-JAK inhibitor, 5-10 mg twice daily. Alopecia areata patients provided lesional scalp punch biopsies and peripheral blood. General study points: Tofacitinib significantly reduced both scalp clonality and expanded CD8+ clones among the top 100. The presence of one nonresponder keeps the tie between baseline CD8+ expansion and response uncertain. Tofacitinib did not eliminate many expanded lesional clones from scalp or blood.

As to this clone: Its specificity is unknown.

This TCR was recovered from a human donor with alopecia areata. This chain connects TRBV29-1 to TRBJ1-2; D call uncertain. The specimen was CD4+ T cells sorted from blood, collected at week 24, from a patient treated with tofacitinib. The CDR3 reads CSVEPSKDGYTF. CDR3 sequence (DNA): TGCAGCGTTGAACCCTCGAAAGACGGCTACACCTTC.